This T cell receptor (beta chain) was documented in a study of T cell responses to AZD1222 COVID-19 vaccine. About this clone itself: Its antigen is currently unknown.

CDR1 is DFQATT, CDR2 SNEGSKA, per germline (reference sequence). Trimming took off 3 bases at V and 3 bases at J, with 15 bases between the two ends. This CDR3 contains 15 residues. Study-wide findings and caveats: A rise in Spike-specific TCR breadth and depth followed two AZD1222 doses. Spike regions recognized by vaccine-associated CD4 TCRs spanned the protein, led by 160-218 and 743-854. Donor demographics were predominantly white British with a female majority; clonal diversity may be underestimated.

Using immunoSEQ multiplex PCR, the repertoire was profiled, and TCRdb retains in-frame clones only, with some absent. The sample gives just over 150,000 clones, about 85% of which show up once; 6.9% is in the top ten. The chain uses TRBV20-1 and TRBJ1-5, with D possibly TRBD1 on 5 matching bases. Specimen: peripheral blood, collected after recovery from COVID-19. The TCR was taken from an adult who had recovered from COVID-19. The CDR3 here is CSASPGRLVNQPQHF. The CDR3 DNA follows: TGCAGTGCTAGTCCAGGGAGGTTGGTCAATCAGCCCCAGCATTTT.